The source of this T cell receptor (beta chain) is a study of blood T cell repertoires in COVID-19. Study context: Some COVID-19 samples were acute and others convalescent; all came from the United States, Italy and Spain.

Germline loops: CDR1 LNHNV, CDR2 YYDKDF (reference sequence). V lost 5 bases to trimming and J lost 16 bases; unmatched junction nucleotides: 6. The CDR3 runs to 11 residues. The table came from immunoSEQ multiplex PCR; TCRdb's copy has only in-frame clones and leaves some out. The sample yields 110,000 or so clones, 85% to 90% seen once. Material: peripheral blood. This TCR came from a woman aged 45-59 years with acute or convalescent COVID-19. V and J are TRBV15 and TRBJ2-1; 9 bases fit TRBD1. The CDR3 sequence: CATSGRTGEFF. CDR3 DNA sequence: TGTGCCACCAGCGGTAGGACAGGGGAATTCTTC.